This is a list of T cell receptor beta chains from one sample in a study of CD8+CD57+ T cells in acquired aplastic anemia. TCRdb re-called the reads with MiXCR, one entry per CDR3 protein. Of around 500,000 distinct CDR3 sequences listed, under 40% are singletons. Sample: sorted CD4+, CD8+, or CD8+CD57+ T cells (not recorded which) from PBMCs. The receptors stem from a human donor with aplastic anemia. Both conserved end residues are part of each CDR3. The order of the fields is V gene, clone size, J gene, D gene, CDR3 DNA, CDR3 protein. The D gene is left open where the match is weak. Where a row states a size, it is once, few, many or the class of an expanded clone; other rows omit it.

>TRBV20-1|once|TRBJ1-1|NA
TGCAGTGCTAGAGCGTCGAGCACTGAAGCTTTCTTT
CSARASSTEAFF
>TRBV15|NA|TRBJ1-2|NA
TGTGCCACCAGCAGTCAAACAACCGGGACTTTGGGCTATGGCTACACCTTC
CATSSQTTGTLGYGYTF
>TRBV9|NA|TRBJ1-4|TRBD1
TGTGCCAGCAGCGTGGGCGGGACAGGGGGTGAAAAACTGTTTTTT
CASSVGGTGGEKLFF
>TRBV9|NA|TRBJ1-3|NA
TGTGCCAGCAGCGTAGAGATCGAGGGGATCTCTGGAAACACCATATATTTT
CASSVEIEGISGNTIYF
>TRBV13|NA|TRBJ1-5|TRBD1
TGTGCCAGCAGCTTTTCCAGGGGGCGACAGCCCCAGCATTTT
CASSFSRGRQPQHF
>TRBV7-3|NA|TRBJ2-7|TRBD1
TGTGCCAGCAGTCTATACCGGGACAGGGCCTACGAGCAGTACTTC
CASSLYRDRAYEQYF
>TRBV10-1|NA|TRBJ2-3|TRBD1
TGCGCCAGCAGTACCGGGACAGGGGGCACAGATACGCAGTATTTT
CASSTGTGGTDTQYF
>TRBV9|few|TRBJ1-2|NA
TGTGCCAGCAGCGTAGCGCAGGGGAGCTACACCTTC
CASSVAQGSYTF
>TRBV7-2|NA|TRBJ1-2|NA
TGTGCCAGCGGTAGCGGTGGCAGGGCTGGCTATGGCTACACCTTC
CASGSGGRAGYGYTF
>TRBV9|few|TRBJ2-1|TRBD2
TGTGCCAGCAGCGTCCCTCGAGGTAGCGGGGGATCCTACAATGAGCAGTTCTTC
CASSVPRGSGGSYNEQFF
>TRBV12-3/TRBV12-4|many|TRBJ1-2|NA
TGTGCCAGCAGCTCCTCGACACCATTACTATATGGCTACACCTTC
CASSSSTPLLYGYTF
>TRBV20-1|many|TRBJ1-6|NA
TGCAGTGCTAGAGATCTCCTCACCTCAAATTCACCCCTCCACTTT
CSARDLLTSNSPLHF
>TRBV30|NA|TRBJ2-7|TRBD2
TGTGCCTGTCTAGCGGGGCTAAACGGGCAGTACTTC
CACLAGLNGQYF
>TRBV19|many|TRBJ2-2|NA
TGTGCCAGTAGCACAGGGACCGGGGAGCTGTTTTTT
CASSTGTGELFF
>TRBV10-3|many|TRBJ2-5|NA
TGTGCCATCAGTGACCAAAACTTGCCGGGGGAGACCCAGTACTTC
CAISDQNLPGETQYF
>TRBV2|many|TRBJ2-7|NA
TGTGCCAGCAGCCCCGGGACATCTGCCTACGAGCAGTACTTC
CASSPGTSAYEQYF
>TRBV29-1|many|TRBJ1-3|NA
TGCAGCGTTGATGTAAGGCCCTACTCTGGAAACACCATATATTTT
CSVDVRPYSGNTIYF
>TRBV20-1|few|TRBJ1-5|NA
TGCAGTGCTAGAATGCCGGGGAATAGCAATCAGCCCCAGCATTTT
CSARMPGNSNQPQHF
>TRBV9|NA|TRBJ1-3|NA
TGTGCCAGCAGCGAGGTCTCTGGAAACACCATATATTTT
CASSEVSGNTIYF
>TRBV9|NA|TRBJ1-2|NA
TGTGCCAGCAGCCGACATGAGTCTCAAGGGGCCTCTAACTATGGCTACACCTTC
CASSRHESQGASNYGYTF
>TRBV7-9|many|TRBJ1-5|NA
TGTGCCAGCAGCGCCAGCGGAGATAGCAATCAGCCCCAGCATTTT
CASSASGDSNQPQHF
>TRBV10-3|NA|TRBJ2-3|NA
TGTGCCAGCAGCTACGGGTGGAGATCTAGCACAGATACGCAGTATTTT
CASSYGWRSSTDTQYF
>TRBV10-2|once|TRBJ1-2|NA
TGCGCCAGCAGTGAGTACGCAGTTCGGGTAAATCGTGGCTACACCTTC
CASSEYAVRVNRGYTF
>TRBV7-2|many|TRBJ2-7|NA
TGTGCCAGCAGCTTAGCGGACTACCAATCCTACGAGCAGTACTTC
CASSLADYQSYEQYF
>TRBV6-1|NA|TRBJ2-1|NA
TGTGCCAGCAGTGGGGGGCATTACAATGAGCAGTTCTTC
CASSGGHYNEQFF
>TRBV19|few|TRBJ2-1|NA
TGTGCCAGTAGTATATTCCCCGGGTTTTCTAAAGACAATGAGCAGTTCTTC
CASSIFPGFSKDNEQFF
>TRBV10-3|many|TRBJ1-2|TRBD1
TGTGCCAGCCGGGACAGCTACTATGGCTACACCTTC
CASRDSYYGYTF
>TRBV25-1|once|TRBJ2-4|NA
TGTGCCAGCAGTGAAATAACGGGCGGCCAAAACATTCAGTACTTC
CASSEITGGQNIQYF
>TRBV11-1|NA|TRBJ1-2|NA
TGTGCCAGCAGCTTATACTCGAAGGGCCTTCCGGGACTCAGAAACTATGGCTACACCTTC
CASSLYSKGLPGLRNYGYTF
>TRBV24-1|NA|TRBJ2-1|NA
TGTGCCACCAGTGATTTGGAGTATGGCAATGAGCAGTTCTTC
CATSDLEYGNEQFF
>TRBV6-2/TRBV6-3|NA|TRBJ1-2|NA
TGTGCCAGCAGTTACGGAGACCTGGGGGACTATGGCTACACCTTC
CASSYGDLGDYGYTF
>TRBV10-3|NA|TRBJ2-7|TRBD1
TGTGCCAGCCGGCCAACGGGACAGGCTAACTACGAGCAGTACTTC
CASRPTGQANYEQYF
>TRBV19|NA|TRBJ1-2|NA
TGTGCCAGTAGCCCTTCAGGGAATAACTATGGCTACACCTTC
CASSPSGNNYGYTF
>TRBV5-1|many|TRBJ2-5|NA
TGCGCCAGCCAAGCGGGCAGCCAATTGGAGACCCAGTACTTC
CASQAGSQLETQYF
>TRBV25-1|NA|TRBJ2-7|TRBD1
TGTGCCAGCAGTGAAGGCACCGGGACAGGGAGCTACGAGCAGTACTTC
CASSEGTGTGSYEQYF
>TRBV20-1|many|TRBJ1-6|TRBD1
TGCAGTGCTACCTCAGGCTGGGGGACAGATAATTCACCCCTCCACTTT
CSATSGWGTDNSPLHF
>TRBV12-3/TRBV12-4|NA|TRBJ1-6|NA
TGTGCCAGCAGCCTCTCGGGCATGGGGACGACTTCACCCCTCCACTTT
CASSLSGMGTTSPLHF
>TRBV11-2|NA|TRBJ1-1|NA
TGTGCCAGCAGCCCAGGGAGGACCAGGAGCACTGAAGCTTTCTTT
CASSPGRTRSTEAFF
>TRBV5-8|few|TRBJ2-7|NA
TGTGCCAGCAGCGAACAGGGTCAGGGATCCTACGAGCAGTACTTC
CASSEQGQGSYEQYF
>TRBV20-1|NA|TRBJ1-4|NA
TGCACCTTAGACAGTCCAACTAATGAAAAACTGTTTTTT
CTLDSPTNEKLFF
>TRBV5-1|few|TRBJ2-3|NA
TGCGCCAGCAGCTTCCTGGGGCCTCCTAGCACAGATACGCAGTATTTT
CASSFLGPPSTDTQYF